These T cell receptor beta chains were read from a single sample in a study of response to subunit inactivated influenza vaccine. TCRdb called the RT-PCR reads again in MiXCR, with one record for every CDR3 protein. The sample contains more than 550,000 distinct CDR3 sequences, roughly 10% of which appear only once. This sample was shared with a second study, whose subject was T cells expressing NK-cell markers.

The sample here was PBMCs from blood, taken on the day of vaccination. These receptors originate from a man between 50 and 59 years old who received an inactivated influenza vaccine. Each CDR3 is given with its conserved first and last residue. D genes are given only for firm matches. Size is stated for part of the rows, as once, few or many counts, or as a class when the clone is expanded.

>TRBD2|TRBV7-2|TRBJ2-7|few
TGTGCCAGCAGCTCCTTAGCGGGAGGGGGGGAGCAGTACTTC
CASSSLAGGGEQYF
>TRBD1|TRBV6-1|TRBJ2-3|few
TGTGCCAGCAGAGGACAGGGGGAGACAGATACGCAGTATTTT
CASRGQGETDTQYF
>TRBD2|TRBV11-2|TRBJ2-2|-
TGTGCCAGCACCCAGCCGGGACTAGCGGCCACCGGGGAGCTGTTTTTT
CASTQPGLAATGELFF
>-|TRBV15|TRBJ2-3|-
TGTGCCACCAGCAGAGATTGGGCGGATACGCAGTATTTT
CATSRDWADTQYF
>-|TRBV2|TRBJ1-1|-
TGTGCCAGCAGGGGATTGGACGTAGGCACTGAAGCTTTCTTT
CASRGLDVGTEAFF
>TRBD2|TRBV30|TRBJ2-2|many
TGTGCCTGGAGTGTACGGGGGACTAGCACCGGGGAGCTGTTTTTT
CAWSVRGTSTGELFF
>-|TRBV6-1|TRBJ1-5|-
TGTGCCAGCAGTGATTTAACTCTCTTTAGCAATCAGCCCCAGCATTTT
CASSDLTLFSNQPQHF
>-|TRBV5-5|TRBJ2-4|few
TGTGCCAGCAGCTGGGAGTCGGCCAAAAACATTCAGTACTTC
CASSWESAKNIQYF
>TRBD1|TRBV5-5|TRBJ2-7|-
TGTGCCAGCAGCTTGGAAAGGACAGGGAGCTCCTACGAGCAGTACTTC
CASSLERTGSSYEQYF
>TRBD1|TRBV20-1|TRBJ2-3|many
TGCAGTGCTAGGCGGGACAGGGAAGGCACAGATACGCAGTATTTT
CSARRDREGTDTQYF
>TRBD2|TRBV6-1|TRBJ2-1|-
TGTGCCAGCAGCTCGACTAGCGGGCAAGACCGCTACAATGAGCAGTTCTTC
CASSSTSGQDRYNEQFF
>-|TRBV25-1|TRBJ2-3|few
TGTGCCAGCAGTGACAGTTCAGATACGCAGTATTTT
CASSDSSDTQYF
>-|TRBV30|TRBJ2-5|many
TGTGCCTGGAATGCGGGGCTGGGCAGGGGTTCGGAGACCCAGTACTTC
CAWNAGLGRGSETQYF
>-|TRBV9|TRBJ1-2|few
TGTGCCAGCAGCGTACGACAGTCCTATGGCTACACCTTC
CASSVRQSYGYTF
>-|TRBV2|TRBJ2-2|few
TGTGCCAGCAGTGCAATGGTCACCGGGGAGCTGTTTTTT
CASSAMVTGELFF
>TRBD2|TRBV5-1|TRBJ2-1|-
TGCGCCAGCAGCTTTACGCGGACTAGCGGGACAGGGCAGTTCTTC
CASSFTRTSGTGQFF
>TRBD2|TRBV10-3|TRBJ2-7|-
TGTGCCATCAAGGCGGGAGAGAACAACTACGAGCAGTACTTC
CAIKAGENNYEQYF
>-|TRBV5-1|TRBJ2-5|many
TGCGCCAGCAGCTTGGACAGGGTGGAAGAGACCCAGTACTTC
CASSLDRVEETQYF
>-|TRBV2|TRBJ2-1|few
TGTGCCAGCAGTGAAAGTCGTACTCGGAGATCCTACAATGAGCAGTTCTTC
CASSESRTRRSYNEQFF
>-|TRBV5-6|TRBJ2-7|few
TGTGCCAGCAGCGGGGGTCCCTTTGAGCACGAGCAGTACTTC
CASSGGPFEHEQYF
>TRBD2|TRBV9|TRBJ2-3|-
TGTGCCAGCAGCGTAGCTACTGGGACTAGCCTTTATCCGCAGTATTTT
CASSVATGTSLYPQYF
>TRBD2|TRBV10-3|TRBJ2-2|-
TGTGCCATCAGTGGTTCGGGAGGGGTCGGGGAGCTGTTTTTT
CAISGSGGVGELFF
>-|TRBV30|TRBJ2-3|-
TGTGCCTGGAGACGGCGAGATACGCAGTATTTT
CAWRRRDTQYF
>TRBD1|TRBV10-3|TRBJ1-5|few
TGTGCCATCAGTGAACCCCCCGGGACAGGGGGCAATAGCAATCAGCCCCAGCATTTT
CAISEPPGTGGNSNQPQHF
>TRBD2|TRBV10-3|TRBJ2-7|many
TGTGCCATTTCCCCTTATACTAGCGGGGGGCGCAGCTACGAGCAGTACTTC
CAISPYTSGGRSYEQYF
>TRBD2|TRBV3-1|TRBJ2-3|-
TGTGCCAGCAGCATAGCGGGGGGCCTGCGGGATACGCAGTATTTT
CASSIAGGLRDTQYF
>TRBD1|TRBV7-8|TRBJ2-1|-
TGTGCCAGCAGCACATCGACAGGGGGCTCGAATGAGCAGTTCTTC
CASSTSTGGSNEQFF
>-|TRBV6-2/TRBV6-3|TRBJ1-1|few
TGTGCCAGCTACGATGGGTACACTGAAGCTTTCTTT
CASYDGYTEAFF
>TRBD1|TRBV29-1|TRBJ1-1|few
TGCAGCGTCCTCCGGGACAGGGGGCTAACTGAAGCTTTCTTT
CSVLRDRGLTEAFF
>-|TRBV14|TRBJ1-6|many
TGTGCCAGCAACAAAGGTGGCTCACCCCTCCACTTT
CASNKGGSPLHF
>-|TRBV30|TRBJ1-6|-
TGTGCCTGGACTCCGGGGACGGGTTATAATTCACCCCTCCACTTT
CAWTPGTGYNSPLHF
>-|TRBV20-1|TRBJ2-7|-
TGCAGTGCCTCGACAGACAAGTACGAGCAGTACTTC
CSASTDKYEQYF
>-|TRBV12-3/TRBV12-4|TRBJ1-3|few
TGTGCCAGCAGTTTGGCGCGCTTCAGCGGGGGAAACACCATATATTTT
CASSLARFSGGNTIYF
>-|TRBV15|TRBJ2-1|few
TGTGCCACCAGCAGAGATCGGGGATTCCGACATGAGCAGTTCTTC
CATSRDRGFRHEQFF
>-|TRBV29-1|TRBJ2-1|many
TGCAGCGTTAGGTTGACCATCAGATACGACAATGAGCAGTTCTTC
CSVRLTIRYDNEQFF
>-|TRBV5-1|TRBJ2-3|many
TGCGCCAGCAGCGTTAGCACAGATACGCAGTATTTT
CASSVSTDTQYF
>TRBD2|TRBV6-4|TRBJ2-3|-
TGTGCCAGCAGCACCTTAGCGGGGGGGCTGGTAGATACGCAGTATTTT
CASSTLAGGLVDTQYF
>-|TRBV9|TRBJ2-1|-
TGTGCCAGCGGACAGAGCTCCTACAATGAGCAGTTCTTC
CASGQSSYNEQFF
>-|TRBV7-9|TRBJ2-2|few
TGTGCCAGCAGCCTTAAGGGACGGGCAAACACCGGGGAGCTGTTTTTT
CASSLKGRANTGELFF
>-|TRBV5-1|TRBJ2-3|-
TGCGCCAGCAGCTTGGTTGGGGTGTGGGATACGCAGTATTTT
CASSLVGVWDTQYF
>-|TRBV11-2|TRBJ1-1|few
TGTGCCAGCAGCACTAGAGCCAGACAAAACACTGAAGCTTTCTTT
CASSTRARQNTEAFF
>-|TRBV25-1|TRBJ1-6|few
TGTGCCAGCAGTGATATAGGGAGGGGTTCACCCCTCCACTTT
CASSDIGRGSPLHF
>-|TRBV20-1|TRBJ2-1|-
TGCAGTGCTAGGTCTCTAGGAGGGGGCGGACGAGAGGAGCAGTTCTTC
CSARSLGGGGREEQFF
>-|TRBV3-1|TRBJ2-1|few
TGTGCCAGCAGCTCAAGGAGGGGGCTAGCGGGCAACAATGAGCAGTTCTTC
CASSSRRGLAGNNEQFF
>-|TRBV20-1|TRBJ1-1|-
TGCAGTGCCGTACGGGGTCTGTGGGGCACTGAAGCTTTCTTT
CSAVRGLWGTEAFF
>-|TRBV4-1|TRBJ2-3|few
TGCGCCAGCAGCCAAACGCGAGGGTTCGCAGATACGCAGTATTTT
CASSQTRGFADTQYF
>-|TRBV4-1|TRBJ2-5|-
TGCGCCAGCAGCCAAGTTTTTGACCAAGAGACCCAGTACTTC
CASSQVFDQETQYF